The entry below gives a single T cell receptor beta chain sequence along with its context. TCR beta CDR3 sequences were amplified from RNA transcripts. During a first-round RT-PCR of the TCR CDR3, the HTBI primer set was used. TCRdb itself ran the multiplex PCR reads through MiXCR, one entry per CDR3 protein. Here the sample spans under 400,000 distinct CDR3 sequences, 21% being singletons. This sample is part of a study of T cells in Graves' hyperthyroidism and ophthalmopathy. The CDR3 totals 12 residues. Trimming took off 7 bases at V and 5 bases at J, with 11 bases between the two ends. Germline V gene sequence: CDR1 MDHEN, CDR2 SYDVKM.

Sample: blood. The sequence was obtained from a woman aged 45 to 65 with Graves' hyperthyroidism. The V and J genes are TRBV28 and TRBJ1-1, with D hard to call. CDR3: CASTVEGTEAFF. The CDR3, as DNA: TGTGCCAGCACCGTAGAGGGAACTGAAGCTTTCTTT.